This TCR beta chain was recorded in a study of cytomegalovirus exposure and HLA in healthy donors. Researchers ran the PCR with 60 Vbeta and 13 Jbeta primers. Assay used: immunoSEQ multiplex PCR; TCRdb lists only in-frame clones, some missing. This table has 150,000 to 200,000 clones, 60% to 80% appearing once. When sampled, the donors appeared nominally healthy, though they likely had unrecorded immune exposures. Sequenced material: PBMCs. This TCR came from a man aged 45 to 65 in good health and CMV-seropositive.

CDR3 in DNA: TGTGCCAGCAGCTACTCTGGGACAGGATTGTTCGAGCAGTACTTC. Its translation is CASSYSGTGLFEQYF. This sequence joins TRBV5-8 and TRBJ2-7, with 8 nucleotides matching TRBD1. The CDR3 consists of 15 residues. Germline V gives CDR1 SGHTS, CDR2 YDEGEE. With 3 bases clipped from V and 6 bases from J, the junction kept 11 bases outside the gene matches.